This T cell receptor (beta chain) was captured in a study of blood T cell repertoires in COVID-19. Study in general: Both acute and convalescent COVID-19 samples were obtained from the United States, Italy and Spain. In each case, the material was cDNA or gDNA derived from T cells, B-cell-depleted T cells, or PBMCs.

Per the study methods: Reference gene primer amplification in the assay estimated nucleated cell counts. Produced via immunoSEQ multiplex PCR; TCRdb's table is partial and in-frame only. The V and J calls and clone size are taken from that table; D and trimming were inferred from the DNA. The sample shows about 230,000 clones, 83% of them seen only once. V lost 8 bases to trimming and J lost 0 bases, with 10 bases between them. The CDR3 extends over 14 amino acids. Germline V gene lookup returns CDR1 MNHEY and CDR2 SVGAGI. The chain combines TRBV6-5 with TRBJ1-4, with TRBD1 as a possible D gene (5 bases). The sample comprised peripheral blood. This TCR was recovered from a woman between 50 and 59 years old with acute or convalescent COVID-19. The CDR3 sequence: CASGALATNEKLFF. In DNA, the CDR3 is TGTGCCAGCGGGGCACTTGCAACTAATGAAAAACTGTTTTTT.